This is a list of T cell receptor beta chains from one sample in a study of beta chain features in type 1 diabetes. Generated by immunoSEQ multiplex PCR, the TCRdb table keeps only in-frame clones and is missing some. The table records more than 55,000 clones, around 56% of them present only once. The specimen was Tregs from blood. These receptors originate from a woman aged 40 to 50 with type 1 diabetes. Both conserved end residues are part of each CDR3. Fields, in order: V gene, J gene, D gene, CDR3 protein. A D gene is named only where the DNA matches it firmly.

TRBV5-4	TRBJ1-1	-	CASSFKGVNTEAFF
TRBV29-1	TRBJ1-4	TRBD1	CSVEDQDRGLELFF
TRBV7-2	TRBJ1-5	TRBD1	CASSLGRGTGGQPQHF
TRBV4-2	TRBJ1-5	TRBD1	CASSQGWDSLNQPQHF
TRBV7-2	TRBJ2-2	-	CASSSSGSNTGELFF
TRBV7-2	TRBJ2-1	-	CASSLSRSSYNEQFF
TRBV28	TRBJ1-6	-	CASSLGGAGNSPLHF
TRBV7-9	TRBJ2-7	TRBD2	CASSRGGLGALYEQYF
TRBV5-1	TRBJ2-5	TRBD2	CASSLSGGVETQYF
TRBV5-4	TRBJ2-1	-	CASSFVSWSRSYNEQFF
TRBV6-1	TRBJ2-7	TRBD2	CASNAGGGTYEQYF
TRBV2	TRBJ1-6	TRBD1	CASQTGGNSPLHF
TRBV5-1	TRBJ2-1	TRBD2	CASSLGASGSSMNEQFF
TRBV7-9	TRBJ1-5	TRBD1	CASSEQGARQPQHF
TRBV7-2	TRBJ1-2	-	CASSLVSYGYTF
TRBV7-2	TRBJ2-4	TRBD2	CASSFLAGGNIQYF
TRBV29-1	TRBJ1-1	-	CSPYRDTEAFF
TRBV7-8	TRBJ2-7	-	CASSLNRVSYEQYF
TRBV29-1	TRBJ2-6	-	CSVAPGSGANVLTF
TRBV7-9	TRBJ2-7	-	CASSFLFSSYEQYF
TRBV2	TRBJ2-2	-	CASSGGSYTGELFF
TRBV15	TRBJ1-5	TRBD1	CATSRTSGGRGQPQHF
TRBV28	TRBJ1-3	-	CASSLPYSGNTIYF
TRBV5-4	TRBJ2-1	-	CASSFEGLSSYNEQFF
TRBV2	TRBJ1-1	TRBD1	CASRIGQGGTEAFF
TRBV5-1	TRBJ2-1	TRBD1	CASSRGQASSYNEQFF
TRBV28	TRBJ2-7	TRBD1	CATSGVGQGLYEQYF